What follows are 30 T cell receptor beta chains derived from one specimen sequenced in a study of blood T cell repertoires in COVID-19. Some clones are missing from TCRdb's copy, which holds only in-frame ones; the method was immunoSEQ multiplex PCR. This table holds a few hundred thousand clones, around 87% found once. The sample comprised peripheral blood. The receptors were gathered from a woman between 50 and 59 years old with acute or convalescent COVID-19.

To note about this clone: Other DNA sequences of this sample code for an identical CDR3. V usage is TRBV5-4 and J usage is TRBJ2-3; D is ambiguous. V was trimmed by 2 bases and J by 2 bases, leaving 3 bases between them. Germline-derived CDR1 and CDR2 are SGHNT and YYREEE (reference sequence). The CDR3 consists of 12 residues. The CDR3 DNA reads TGTGCCAGCAGCTTCCTCACAGATACGCAGTATTTT. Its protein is CASSFLTDTQYF.

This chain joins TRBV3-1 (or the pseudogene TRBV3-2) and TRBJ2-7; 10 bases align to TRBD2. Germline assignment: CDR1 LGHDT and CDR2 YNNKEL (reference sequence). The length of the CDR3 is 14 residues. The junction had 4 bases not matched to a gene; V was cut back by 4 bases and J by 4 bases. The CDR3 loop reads CASSPPGLAYEQYF. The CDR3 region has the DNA TGTGCCAGCAGCCCCCCGGGACTAGCGTACGAGCAGTACTTC.

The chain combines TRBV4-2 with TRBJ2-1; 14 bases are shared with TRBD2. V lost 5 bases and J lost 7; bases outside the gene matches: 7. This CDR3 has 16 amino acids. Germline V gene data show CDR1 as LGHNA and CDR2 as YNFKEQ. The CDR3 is CASSSGTSGSWNEQFF. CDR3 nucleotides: TGTGCCAGCAGCTCCGGGACTAGCGGGAGTTGGAATGAGCAGTTCTTC.

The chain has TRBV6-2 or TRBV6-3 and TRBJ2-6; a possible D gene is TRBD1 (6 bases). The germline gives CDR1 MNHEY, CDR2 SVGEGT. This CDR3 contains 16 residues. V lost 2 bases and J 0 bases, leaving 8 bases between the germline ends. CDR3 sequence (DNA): TGTGCCAGCAGTTACGACAGGATCTCTGGGGCCAACGTCCTGACTTTC. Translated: CASSYDRISGANVLTF.

DNA of the CDR3: TGCGCCAGCAGCCCTGGAGGTTCGGGTATCTACGGCTACACCTTC. Translation: CASSPGGSGIYGYTF. This rearrangement joins TRBV5-1 to TRBJ1-2; no clear D. CDR3 length: 15 residues. Germline CDR1 and CDR2: SGHRS and YFSETQ. V was clipped by 4 bases and J by 8 bases, with 21 bases between them.

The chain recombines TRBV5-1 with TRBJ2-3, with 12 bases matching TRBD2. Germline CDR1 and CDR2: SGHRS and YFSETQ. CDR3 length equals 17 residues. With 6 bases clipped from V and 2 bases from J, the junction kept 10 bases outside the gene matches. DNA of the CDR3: TGCGCCAGCAAACTTCTAGCGGGAGGGATATCCACAGATACGCAGTATTTT. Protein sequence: CASKLLAGGISTDTQYF.

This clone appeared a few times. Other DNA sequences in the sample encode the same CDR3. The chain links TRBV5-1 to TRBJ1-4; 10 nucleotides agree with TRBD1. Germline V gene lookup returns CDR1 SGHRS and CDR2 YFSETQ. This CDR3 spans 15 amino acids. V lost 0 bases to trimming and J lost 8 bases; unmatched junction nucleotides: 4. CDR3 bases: TGCGCCAGCAGCTTGGCCGGGACAGGGGAGGAAAAACTGTTTTTT. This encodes CASSLAGTGEEKLFF. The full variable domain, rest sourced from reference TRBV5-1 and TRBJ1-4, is KAGVTQTPRYLIKTRGQQVTLSCSPISGHRSVSWYQQTPGQGLQFLFEYFSETQRNKGNFPGRFSGRQFSNSRSEMNVSTLELGDSALYLCASSLAGTGEEKLFFGSGTQLSVL.

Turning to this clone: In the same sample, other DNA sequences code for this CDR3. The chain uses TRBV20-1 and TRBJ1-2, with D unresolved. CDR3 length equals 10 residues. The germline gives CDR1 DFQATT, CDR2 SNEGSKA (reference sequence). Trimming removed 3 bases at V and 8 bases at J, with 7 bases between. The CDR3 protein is CSARREGYTF. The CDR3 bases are TGCAGTGCTAGGCGGGAAGGCTACACCTTC.

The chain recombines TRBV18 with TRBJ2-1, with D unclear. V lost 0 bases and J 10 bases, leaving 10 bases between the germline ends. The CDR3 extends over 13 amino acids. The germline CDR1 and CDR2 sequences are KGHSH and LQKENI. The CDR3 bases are TGTGCCAGCTCACCACCGGGCAGCTTGGAGCAGTTCTTC. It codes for CASSPPGSLEQFF.

Here the CDR3 DNA reads TGTGCCAGTAGTATCGGCCGGACACTCTCTGGAAACACCATATATTTT. Translating gives CASSIGRTLSGNTIYF. The chain is built from TRBV19 and TRBJ1-3; D might be TRBD1 (5 bases). The CDR3 covers 16 residues. The germline V gene has CDR1 LNHDA and CDR2 SQIVND (reference sequence). V was trimmed by 3 bases and J by 0 bases, leaving 12 bases between them.

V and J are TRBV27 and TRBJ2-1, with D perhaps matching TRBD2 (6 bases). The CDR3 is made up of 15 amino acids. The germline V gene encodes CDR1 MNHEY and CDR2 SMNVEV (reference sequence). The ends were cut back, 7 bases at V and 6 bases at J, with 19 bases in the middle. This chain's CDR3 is CASTPRFGAGNEQFF. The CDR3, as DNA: TGTGCCAGCACCCCCCGTTTCGGAGCGGGCAATGAGCAGTTCTTC.

As DNA, the CDR3 is TGTGCCACCAGTGATTTAGTCATAGGCACAGATACGCAGTATTTT. Amino acid sequence: CATSDLVIGTDTQYF. The chain couples TRBV24-1 to TRBJ2-3, with unresolved D. CDR1 is KGHDR and CDR2 is SFDVKD in the germline V gene. The CDR3 spans 15 residues. Trimming left V 1 base short and J 1 base short, with 8 bases between.

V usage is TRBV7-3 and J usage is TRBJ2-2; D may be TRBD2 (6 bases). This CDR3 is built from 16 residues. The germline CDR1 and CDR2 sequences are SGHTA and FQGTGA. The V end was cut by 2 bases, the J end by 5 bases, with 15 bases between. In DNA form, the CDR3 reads TGTGCCAGCAGCTTAGGAGGGGCGGGGCGGACCGGGGAGCTGTTTTTT. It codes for CASSLGGAGRTGELFF.

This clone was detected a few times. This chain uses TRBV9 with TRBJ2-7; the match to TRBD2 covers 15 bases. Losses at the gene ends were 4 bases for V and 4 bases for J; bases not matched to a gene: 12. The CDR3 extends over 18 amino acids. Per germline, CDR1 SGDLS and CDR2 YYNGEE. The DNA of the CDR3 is TGTGCCAGCAGCCTCGGGACTAGCGGGAGGCGTAGAGGATACGAGCAGTACTTC. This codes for CASSLGTSGRRRGYEQYF.

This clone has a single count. CDR3 region: CASSLEGIGSYNEQFF. CDR3 in DNA: TGTGCCAGCAGCTTAGAGGGGATCGGCTCCTACAATGAGCAGTTCTTC. The chain uses TRBV7-2 and TRBJ2-1, with D perhaps TRBD1 (5 bases). This CDR3 region has 16 residues. The V and J ends lost 1 base and 0 bases respectively, with 10 bases between them. Per the germline V gene, CDR1 is SGHTA and CDR2 is FQGNSA.

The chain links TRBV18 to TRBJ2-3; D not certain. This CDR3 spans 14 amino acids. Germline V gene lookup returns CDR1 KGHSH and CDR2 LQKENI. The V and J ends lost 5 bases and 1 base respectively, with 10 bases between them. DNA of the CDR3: TGTGCCAGCTCATCACGTACTGGCACAGATACGCAGTATTTT. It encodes CASSSRTGTDTQYF.

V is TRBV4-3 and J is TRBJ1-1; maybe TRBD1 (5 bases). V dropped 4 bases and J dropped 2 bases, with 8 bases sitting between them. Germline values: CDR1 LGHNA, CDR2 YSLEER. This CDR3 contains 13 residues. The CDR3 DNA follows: TGCGCCAGCAGCCGACAGCAAAACACTGAAGCTTTCTTT. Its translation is CASSRQQNTEAFF.

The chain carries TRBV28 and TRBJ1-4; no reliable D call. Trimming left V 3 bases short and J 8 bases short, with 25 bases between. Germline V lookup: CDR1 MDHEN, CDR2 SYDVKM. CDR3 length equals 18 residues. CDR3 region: CASSFARGSPSRGEKLFF. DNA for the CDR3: TGTGCCAGCAGTTTTGCTCGGGGAAGTCCCTCGAGAGGCGAAAAACTGTTTTTT.

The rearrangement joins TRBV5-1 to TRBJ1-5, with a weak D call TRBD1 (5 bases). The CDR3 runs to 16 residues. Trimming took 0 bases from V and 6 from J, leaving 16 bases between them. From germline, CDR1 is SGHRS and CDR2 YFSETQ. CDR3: CASSLAAGSSPQPQHF. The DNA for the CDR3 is TGCGCCAGCAGCTTGGCCGCAGGGTCTTCTCCTCAGCCCCAGCATTTT.

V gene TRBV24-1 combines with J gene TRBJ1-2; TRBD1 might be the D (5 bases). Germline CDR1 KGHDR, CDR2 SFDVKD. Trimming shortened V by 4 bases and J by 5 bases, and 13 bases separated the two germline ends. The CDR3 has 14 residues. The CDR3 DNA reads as TGTGCCACCAGTGAAGCAGGGAGGCAGTATGGCTACACCTTC. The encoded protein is CATSEAGRQYGYTF.

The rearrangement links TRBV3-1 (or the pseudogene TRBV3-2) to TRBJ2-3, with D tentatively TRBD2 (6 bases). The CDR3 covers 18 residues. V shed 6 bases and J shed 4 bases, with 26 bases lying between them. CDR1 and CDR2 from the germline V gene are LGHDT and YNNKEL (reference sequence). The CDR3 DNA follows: TGTGCCAGCAGTCACCTCTACGACAGAGGGTCGGGGGCAGATACGCAGTATTTT. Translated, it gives CASSHLYDRGSGADTQYF.

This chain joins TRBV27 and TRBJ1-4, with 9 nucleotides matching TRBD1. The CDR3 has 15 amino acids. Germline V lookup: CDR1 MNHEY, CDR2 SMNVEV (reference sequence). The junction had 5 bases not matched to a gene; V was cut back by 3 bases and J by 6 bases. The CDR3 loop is CASSFLQGAYEKLFF. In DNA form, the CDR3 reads TGTGCCAGCAGTTTCCTACAGGGGGCTTATGAAAAACTGTTTTTT.

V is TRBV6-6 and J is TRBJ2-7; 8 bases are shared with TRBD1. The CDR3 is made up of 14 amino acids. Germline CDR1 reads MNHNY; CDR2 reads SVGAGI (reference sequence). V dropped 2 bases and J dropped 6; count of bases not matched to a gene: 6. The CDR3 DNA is TGTGCCAGCAGTTACGCGACAGGGGCCGGCGAGCAGTACTTC. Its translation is CASSYATGAGEQYF.

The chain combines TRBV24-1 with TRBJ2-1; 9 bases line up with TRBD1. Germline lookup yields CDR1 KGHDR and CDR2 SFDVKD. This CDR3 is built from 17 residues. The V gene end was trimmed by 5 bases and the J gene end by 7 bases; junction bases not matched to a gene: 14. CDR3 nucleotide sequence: TGTGCCACCAGTGGTGGTCGTGGACAGGGGTTCACAAATGAGCAGTTCTTC. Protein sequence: CATSGGRGQGFTNEQFF.

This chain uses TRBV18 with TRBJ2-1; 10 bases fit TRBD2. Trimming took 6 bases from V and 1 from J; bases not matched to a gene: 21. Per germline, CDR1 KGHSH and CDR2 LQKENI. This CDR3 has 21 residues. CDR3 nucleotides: TGTGCCAGCTCGGGCAGGGGAGCGGGAGGGCCTCGACCAGGGTCCTACAATGAGCAGTTCTTC. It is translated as CASSGRGAGGPRPGSYNEQFF.

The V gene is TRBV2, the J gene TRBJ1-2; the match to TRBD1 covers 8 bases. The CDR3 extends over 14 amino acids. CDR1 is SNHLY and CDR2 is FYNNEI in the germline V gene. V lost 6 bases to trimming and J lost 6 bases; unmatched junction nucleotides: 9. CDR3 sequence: CASRRDRNTDGYTF. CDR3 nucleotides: TGTGCCAGCAGGAGGGACAGGAACACGGATGGCTACACCTTC.

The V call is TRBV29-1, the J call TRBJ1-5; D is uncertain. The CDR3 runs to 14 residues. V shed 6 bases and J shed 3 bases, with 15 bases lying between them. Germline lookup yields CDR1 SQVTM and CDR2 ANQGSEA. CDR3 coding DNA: TGCAGCGTCGGTAGGACTGAGTCCAATCAGCCCCAGCATTTT. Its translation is CSVGRTESNQPQHF.

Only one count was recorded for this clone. CDR3 loop: CASSLAGGKYEQYF. In nucleotides, the CDR3 is TGTGCCAGCAGTTTAGCAGGGGGTAAATACGAGCAGTACTTC. The rearrangement joins TRBV27 to TRBJ2-7; 7 positions match TRBD1. V lost 2 bases to trimming and J lost 4 bases; unmatched junction nucleotides: 5. CDR3 size: 14 residues. In germline, CDR1 is MNHEY, CDR2 SMNVEV (reference sequence).

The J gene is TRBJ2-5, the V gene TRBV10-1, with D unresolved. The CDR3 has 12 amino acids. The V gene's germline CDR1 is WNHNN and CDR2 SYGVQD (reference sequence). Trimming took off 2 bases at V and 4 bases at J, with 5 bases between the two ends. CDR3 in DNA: TGCGCCAGCAGTGAGATCCGAGAGACCCAGTACTTC. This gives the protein CASSEIRETQYF.

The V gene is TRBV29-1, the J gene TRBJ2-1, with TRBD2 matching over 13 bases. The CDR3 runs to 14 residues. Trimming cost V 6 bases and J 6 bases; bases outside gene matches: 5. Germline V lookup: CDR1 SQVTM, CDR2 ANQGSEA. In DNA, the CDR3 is TGCAGCGTGGCGGGACTAGCGGGATTCAATGAGCAGTTCTTC. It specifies CSVAGLAGFNEQFF.